These T cell receptor beta chains were read from a single sample in a study of T cells after yellow fever vaccination. TCRdb re-called the 5' RACE reads with MiXCR, one entry per CDR3 protein. The sample includes 150,000 to 200,000 distinct CDR3 sequences, 9.5% to 12% of them seen just once. The source material was CD8+ T cells sorted from PBMCs, sampled 15 days after the yellow fever booster vaccination. These receptors were taken from a man aged 18 to 30 who received the YFV17D yellow fever vaccine. CDR3s include the opening cysteine and the closing phenylalanine or tryptophan. Each record gives: clone size, D gene, J gene, V gene, CDR3 protein, CDR3 DNA. D genes are given only for firm matches. Expanded clones get a size class; other rows say once, few or many, or leave the size out.

abundance: .; d_gene: .; j_gene: TRBJ1-4; v_gene: TRBV6-6; CDR3aa: CATWLGRVEKLFF; CDR3nt: TGTGCCACCTGGTTAGGGCGGGTCGAAAAACTGTTTTTT
abundance: few; d_gene: TRBD2; j_gene: TRBJ2-3; v_gene: TRBV9; CDR3aa: CASSGGGSTDTQYF; CDR3nt: TGTGCCAGCAGCGGGGGGGGAAGCACAGATACGCAGTATTTT
abundance: .; d_gene: .; j_gene: TRBJ2-1; v_gene: TRBV6-4; CDR3aa: CASSDLGGRYNEQFF; CDR3nt: TGTGCCAGCAGTGACCTAGGGGGGCGGTACAATGAGCAGTTCTTC
abundance: .; d_gene: .; j_gene: TRBJ1-1; v_gene: TRBV7-3; CDR3aa: CASSLAGSHRDTEAFF; CDR3nt: TGTGCCAGCAGCTTAGCTGGGTCGCACAGGGACACTGAAGCTTTCTTT
abundance: few; d_gene: .; j_gene: TRBJ1-1; v_gene: TRBV4-1; CDR3aa: CASSQAWSEAGAFF; CDR3nt: TGCGCCAGCAGCCAAGCGTGGTCGGAGGCGGGGGCTTTCTTT
abundance: many; d_gene: TRBD2; j_gene: TRBJ2-7; v_gene: TRBV5-6; CDR3aa: CASSVGLAGPRGEQYF; CDR3nt: TGTGCCAGCAGCGTCGGACTAGCGGGGCCCCGGGGCGAGCAGTACTTC
abundance: few; d_gene: .; j_gene: TRBJ2-7; v_gene: TRBV4-2; CDR3aa: CASSQDTPLPYEQYF; CDR3nt: TGTGCCAGCAGCCAAGATACCCCTTTACCCTACGAGCAGTACTTC
abundance: few; d_gene: .; j_gene: TRBJ2-6; v_gene: TRBV4-3; CDR3aa: CASSPEGTGANVLTF; CDR3nt: TGCGCCAGCAGCCCGGAGGGAACTGGGGCCAACGTCCTGACTTTC
abundance: few; d_gene: .; j_gene: TRBJ1-1; v_gene: TRBV29-1; CDR3aa: CSVTPGGYEAFF; CDR3nt: TGCAGCGTGACTCCAGGCGGATACGAAGCTTTCTTT
abundance: .; d_gene: .; j_gene: TRBJ1-4; v_gene: TRBV6-2/TRBV6-3; CDR3aa: CASSPLRTALSEKLFF; CDR3nt: TGTGCCAGCAGCCCTCTCAGGACAGCATTATCTGAAAAACTGTTTTTT
abundance: .; d_gene: .; j_gene: TRBJ2-2; v_gene: TRBV29-1; CDR3aa: CSVKLPDTGELFF; CDR3nt: TGCAGCGTTAAACTTCCGGACACCGGGGAGCTGTTTTTT
abundance: .; d_gene: TRBD2; j_gene: TRBJ2-1; v_gene: TRBV3-1; CDR3aa: CASSHIGGFFYIEQFF; CDR3nt: TGTGCCAGCAGCCACATCGGGGGGTTTTTCTACATTGAGCAGTTCTTC
abundance: few; d_gene: .; j_gene: TRBJ1-5; v_gene: TRBV7-9; CDR3aa: CASSLAAGQPQHF; CDR3nt: TGTGCCAGCAGCTTGGCGGCGGGGCAGCCCCAGCATTTT
abundance: .; d_gene: TRBD1; j_gene: TRBJ2-3; v_gene: TRBV5-1; CDR3aa: CASQGVMDTDTQYF; CDR3nt: TGCGCCAGCCAGGGGGTAATGGATACAGATACGCAGTATTTT
abundance: .; d_gene: TRBD1; j_gene: TRBJ1-1; v_gene: TRBV10-3; CDR3aa: CAISRTGQAEAFF; CDR3nt: TGTGCCATCAGTCGGACAGGGCAGGCTGAAGCTTTCTTT
abundance: few; d_gene: .; j_gene: TRBJ1-4; v_gene: TRBV7-9; CDR3aa: CASSLDGREKLFF; CDR3nt: TGTGCCAGCAGCTTAGACGGGAGAGAAAAACTGTTTTTT
abundance: .; d_gene: .; j_gene: TRBJ1-6; v_gene: TRBV27; CDR3aa: CASSRLISSYNSPLHF; CDR3nt: TGTGCCAGCAGTCGGCTTATCAGCTCCTATAATTCACCCCTCCACTTT
abundance: few; d_gene: .; j_gene: TRBJ1-1; v_gene: TRBV27; CDR3aa: CASSLAQMNTEAFF; CDR3nt: TGTGCCAGCAGTTTAGCCCAGATGAACACTGAAGCTTTCTTT
abundance: .; d_gene: TRBD2; j_gene: TRBJ2-5; v_gene: TRBV5-1; CDR3aa: CASRIAGGLGETQYF; CDR3nt: TGCGCCAGCAGGATAGCGGGGGGCCTCGGGGAGACCCAGTACTTC
abundance: few; d_gene: .; j_gene: TRBJ1-2; v_gene: TRBV28; CDR3aa: CASSFEGTGYGYTF; CDR3nt: TGTGCCAGCAGTTTTGAGGGAACGGGGTATGGCTACACCTTC
abundance: .; d_gene: TRBD2; j_gene: TRBJ2-3; v_gene: TRBV4-1; CDR3aa: CASSQRRTSGGADGDTQYF; CDR3nt: TGCGCCAGCAGCCAGAGACGTACTAGCGGGGGGGCCGACGGAGATACGCAGTATTTT
abundance: few; d_gene: .; j_gene: TRBJ2-5; v_gene: TRBV6-5; CDR3aa: CASSARSGQLGDSETQYF; CDR3nt: TGTGCCAGCAGCGCTCGATCGGGACAACTCGGAGATTCAGAGACCCAGTACTTC
abundance: .; d_gene: .; j_gene: TRBJ2-3; v_gene: TRBV10-3; CDR3aa: CATTSGLTDTQYF; CDR3nt: TGTGCCACGACGTCGGGACTCACAGATACGCAGTATTTT
abundance: .; d_gene: .; j_gene: TRBJ2-5; v_gene: TRBV20-1; CDR3aa: CSAETKQETQYF; CDR3nt: TGCAGTGCGGAGACAAAGCAAGAGACCCAGTACTTC
abundance: .; d_gene: .; j_gene: TRBJ2-5; v_gene: TRBV7-2; CDR3aa: CASSWEGGEETQYF; CDR3nt: TGTGCCAGCAGCTGGGAGGGGGGGGAAGAGACCCAGTACTTC
abundance: few; d_gene: TRBD2; j_gene: TRBJ2-5; v_gene: TRBV5-1; CDR3aa: CASSLSGGFQETQYF; CDR3nt: TGCGCCAGCAGCCTTAGCGGGGGGTTCCAAGAGACCCAGTACTTC
abundance: .; d_gene: .; j_gene: TRBJ2-5; v_gene: TRBV6-6; CDR3aa: CASSYLRGQETQYF; CDR3nt: TGTGCCAGCAGTTACCTGAGGGGCCAAGAGACCCAGTACTTC
abundance: .; d_gene: TRBD2; j_gene: TRBJ2-3; v_gene: TRBV2; CDR3aa: CASSRLAGNTQYF; CDR3nt: TGTGCCAGCAGCCGACTAGCGGGGAATACGCAGTATTTT
abundance: few; d_gene: .; j_gene: TRBJ2-3; v_gene: TRBV19; CDR3aa: CASSILNREEEDTQYF; CDR3nt: TGTGCCAGTAGTATCCTAAACAGGGAAGAGGAAGATACGCAGTATTTT
abundance: .; d_gene: TRBD1; j_gene: TRBJ2-2; v_gene: TRBV2; CDR3aa: CASVLGQGASRELFF; CDR3nt: TGTGCCAGCGTTCTGGGACAGGGGGCTAGCAGGGAGCTGTTTTTT
abundance: few; d_gene: .; j_gene: TRBJ1-4; v_gene: TRBV21-1; CDR3aa: CASSKDDIGTGLGKLFF; CDR3nt: TGTGCCAGCAGCAAAGATGATATCGGGACTGGATTAGGAAAACTGTTTTTT
abundance: .; d_gene: .; j_gene: TRBJ1-6; v_gene: TRBV4-1; CDR3aa: CASSARPNSPLHF; CDR3nt: TGCGCCAGCAGCGCTCGACCCAATTCACCCCTCCACTTT
abundance: few; d_gene: TRBD1; j_gene: TRBJ1-1; v_gene: TRBV10-3; CDR3aa: CAISGGQTSGTEAFF; CDR3nt: TGTGCCATCAGTGGGGGACAGACAAGTGGTACTGAAGCTTTCTTT
abundance: .; d_gene: .; j_gene: TRBJ1-1; v_gene: TRBV4-1; CDR3aa: CASSRTGQQNTEAFF; CDR3nt: TGCGCCAGCAGCAGGACTGGGCAGCAGAACACTGAAGCTTTCTTT
abundance: few; d_gene: TRBD2; j_gene: TRBJ2-3; v_gene: TRBV15; CDR3aa: CATSRGTSGGADTQYF; CDR3nt: TGTGCCACCAGCAGAGGGACTAGCGGGGGGGCAGATACGCAGTATTTT
abundance: .; d_gene: .; j_gene: TRBJ2-5; v_gene: TRBV6-6; CDR3aa: CASSYLASPLETQYF; CDR3nt: TGTGCCAGCAGTTACCTGGCTAGCCCCCTAGAGACCCAGTACTTC
abundance: few; d_gene: .; j_gene: TRBJ2-5; v_gene: TRBV15; CDR3aa: CATTTTRGGEMTQYF; CDR3nt: TGTGCCACCACCACTACGAGAGGGGGGGAGATGACCCAGTACTTC
abundance: .; d_gene: TRBD1; j_gene: TRBJ2-2; v_gene: TRBV30; CDR3aa: CAWSVQGTVTGELFF; CDR3nt: TGTGCCTGGAGTGTACAAGGGACAGTCACCGGGGAGCTGTTTTTT
abundance: .; d_gene: TRBD1; j_gene: TRBJ2-7; v_gene: TRBV13; CDR3aa: CASSSLGQGFYEQYF; CDR3nt: TGTGCCAGCAGCTCCCTTGGACAGGGATTCTACGAGCAGTACTTC
abundance: many; d_gene: .; j_gene: TRBJ1-4; v_gene: TRBV7-2; CDR3aa: CASQTATNEKLFF; CDR3nt: TGTGCCAGCCAGACAGCAACTAATGAAAAACTGTTTTTT
abundance: .; d_gene: .; j_gene: TRBJ2-7; v_gene: TRBV9; CDR3aa: CASSVVPGSQYEQYF; CDR3nt: TGTGCCAGCAGCGTAGTCCCAGGCTCACAGTACGAGCAGTACTTC
abundance: few; d_gene: .; j_gene: TRBJ2-5; v_gene: TRBV6-2/TRBV6-3; CDR3aa: CASTRTRRETQYF; CDR3nt: TGTGCCAGCACCCGGACGAGGAGAGAGACCCAGTACTTC
abundance: .; d_gene: TRBD1; j_gene: TRBJ2-2; v_gene: TRBV12-3/TRBV12-4; CDR3aa: CASSPGTGSTGELFF; CDR3nt: TGTGCCAGCAGCCCCGGGACAGGGAGCACCGGGGAGCTGTTTTTT